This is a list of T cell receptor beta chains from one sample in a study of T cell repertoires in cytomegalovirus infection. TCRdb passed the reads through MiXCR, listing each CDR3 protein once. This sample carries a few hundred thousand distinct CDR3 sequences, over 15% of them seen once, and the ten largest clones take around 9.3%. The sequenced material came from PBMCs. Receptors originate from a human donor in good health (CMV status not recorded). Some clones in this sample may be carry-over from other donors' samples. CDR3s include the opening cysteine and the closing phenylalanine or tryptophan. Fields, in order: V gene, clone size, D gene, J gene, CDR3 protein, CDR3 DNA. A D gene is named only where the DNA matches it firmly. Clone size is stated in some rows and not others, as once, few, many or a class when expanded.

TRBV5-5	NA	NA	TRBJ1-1	CASSTYTQGTEAFF	TGTGCCAGCAGCACCTACACACAGGGCACTGAAGCTTTCTTT
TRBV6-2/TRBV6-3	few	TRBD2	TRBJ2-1	CASTSGHEQFF	TGTGCCAGCACTAGCGGGCATGAGCAGTTCTTC
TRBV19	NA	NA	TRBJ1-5	CASSNRQFNQPQHF	TGTGCCAGTAGTAACCGACAGTTCAATCAGCCCCAGCATTTT
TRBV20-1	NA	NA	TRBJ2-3	CSARDRSGTDTQYF	TGCAGTGCTAGAGATCGCAGCGGGACAGATACGCAGTATTTT
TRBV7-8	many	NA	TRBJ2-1	CASSIGTLRRNEQFF	TGTGCCAGCAGCATCGGGACTCTCAGGCGCAATGAGCAGTTCTTC
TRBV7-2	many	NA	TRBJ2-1	CASSSTGDSYNEQFF	TGTGCCAGCAGCTCGACAGGAGACTCCTACAATGAGCAGTTCTTC
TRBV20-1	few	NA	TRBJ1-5	CSANGFEGSNQPQHF	TGCAGTGCTAACGGGTTTGAGGGTAGCAATCAGCCCCAGCATTTT
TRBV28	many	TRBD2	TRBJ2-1	CASSFELAGDSEQFF	TGTGCCAGCAGTTTCGAACTAGCGGGAGATAGTGAGCAGTTCTTC
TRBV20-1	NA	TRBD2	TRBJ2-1	CSASSGSRNNEQFF	TGCAGTGCTAGCAGCGGGAGTCGGAACAATGAGCAGTTCTTC
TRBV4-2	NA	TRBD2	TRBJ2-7	CASSPSSLANEQYF	TGTGCCAGCAGCCCATCATCACTAGCGAACGAGCAGTACTTC
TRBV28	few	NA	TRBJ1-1	CASSSPSPRGTRAFF	TGTGCCAGCAGCTCGCCGTCACCGCGGGGGACCCGAGCTTTCTTT
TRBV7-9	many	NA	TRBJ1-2	CASSLGDEPYYGYTF	TGTGCCAGCAGCTTGGGGGACGAACCTTACTATGGCTACACCTTC
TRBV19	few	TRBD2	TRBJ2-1	CASTAPGLAGENEQFF	TGTGCCAGTACCGCTCCGGGACTAGCGGGAGAGAATGAGCAGTTCTTC
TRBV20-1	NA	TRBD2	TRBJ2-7	CSARGGPTSGMTYEQYF	TGCAGTGCTAGGGGGGGACCGACTAGCGGGATGACCTACGAGCAGTACTTC
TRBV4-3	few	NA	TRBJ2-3	CASKRSALGGEDTQYF	TGCGCCAGCAAGAGGAGCGCCCTTGGGGGAGAAGATACGCAGTATTTT
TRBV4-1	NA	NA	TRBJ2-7	CASSQRSGAVDEQYF	TGCGCCAGCAGCCAGAGGTCCGGGGCGGTCGACGAGCAGTACTTC
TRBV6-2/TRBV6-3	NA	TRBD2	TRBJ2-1	CASSYPSGSPRSHNEQFF	TGTGCCAGCAGCTATCCTAGCGGGAGCCCCCGTTCCCACAATGAGCAGTTCTTC
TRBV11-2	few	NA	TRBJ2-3	CASSFSSASTDTQYF	TGTGCCAGCAGCTTTTCTAGCGCGAGCACAGATACGCAGTATTTT
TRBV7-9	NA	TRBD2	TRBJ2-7	CASSLVKLAGANEQYF	TGTGCCAGCAGCTTAGTTAAACTAGCGGGAGCCAACGAGCAGTACTTC
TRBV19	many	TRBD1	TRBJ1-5	CASRLMGQGAPSNQPQHF	TGTGCCAGTAGGCTCATGGGACAGGGCGCTCCTAGCAATCAGCCCCAGCATTTT
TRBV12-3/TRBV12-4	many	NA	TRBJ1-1	CASSFHGGLGTEAFF	TGTGCCAGCAGTTTTCATGGGGGGTTGGGGACTGAAGCTTTCTTT
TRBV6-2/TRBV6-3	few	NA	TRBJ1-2	CASSYLKGHGYTF	TGTGCCAGCAGTTATCTGAAGGGACACGGCTACACCTTC
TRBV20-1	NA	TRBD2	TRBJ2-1	CSASWLAGGRDEQFF	TGCAGTGCTAGCTGGCTAGCGGGTGGGAGGGATGAGCAGTTCTTC
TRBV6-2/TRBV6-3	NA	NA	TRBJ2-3	CASSYSISTDTQYF	TGTGCCAGCAGTTACTCGATTTCCACCGATACGCAGTATTTT
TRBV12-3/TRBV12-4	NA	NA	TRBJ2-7	CASSRDAYEQYF	TGTGCCAGCAGTCGCGACGCGTACGAGCAGTACTTC
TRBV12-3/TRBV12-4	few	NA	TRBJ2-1	CASRVQIEQFF	TGTGCCAGCAGAGTTCAGATTGAGCAGTTCTTC
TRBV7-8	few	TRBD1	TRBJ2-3	CASSPDRGLDTQYF	TGTGCCAGCAGCCCGGACAGGGGGTTAGATACGCAGTATTTT
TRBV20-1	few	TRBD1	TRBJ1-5	CSARGWGQISNQPQHF	TGCAGTGCTAGAGGTTGGGGACAGATTAGCAATCAGCCCCAGCATTTT
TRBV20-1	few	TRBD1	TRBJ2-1	CSAREGTGSNEQFF	TGCAGTGCTAGAGAGGGGACAGGGAGCAATGAGCAGTTCTTC
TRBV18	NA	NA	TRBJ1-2	CASSPTAGAFDGYTF	TGTGCCAGCTCACCAACGGCGGGGGCATTTGATGGCTACACCTTC
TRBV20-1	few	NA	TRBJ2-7	CSARAERGARSYEQYF	TGCAGTGCTAGAGCGGAACGGGGGGCGCGCTCCTACGAGCAGTACTTC
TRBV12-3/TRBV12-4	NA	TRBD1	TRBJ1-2	CASSPPGQASGYTF	TGTGCCAGCAGCCCTCCGGGACAGGCCTCTGGCTACACCTTC
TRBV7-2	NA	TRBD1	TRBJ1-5	CASSFHRGSDQPQHF	TGTGCCAGCAGCTTCCACAGGGGGTCCGATCAGCCCCAGCATTTT
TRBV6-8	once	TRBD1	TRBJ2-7	CASRTDRSSSYEQYF	TGTGCCAGCAGGACGGACAGGTCGAGCTCCTACGAGCAGTACTTC
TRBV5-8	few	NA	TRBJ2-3	CASSSFQGRRLDTQYF	TGTGCCAGCAGCTCCTTCCAGGGACGGAGGTTAGATACGCAGTATTTT
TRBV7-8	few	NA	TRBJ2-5	CASSLIQGEYQETQYF	TGTGCCAGCAGCTTAATACAAGGGGAGTATCAAGAGACCCAGTACTTC
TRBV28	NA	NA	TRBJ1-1	CASSFRRSKGRDTEAFF	TGTGCCAGCAGTTTCCGCAGGAGCAAGGGCAGAGACACTGAAGCTTTCTTT
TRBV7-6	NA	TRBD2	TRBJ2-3	CASSRSGRAQVTDTQYF	TGTGCCAGCAGCCGTAGCGGGAGGGCCCAGGTTACCGATACGCAGTATTTT
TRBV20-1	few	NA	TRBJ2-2	CSATQGLAHGELFF	TGCAGTGCTACCCAGGGGCTAGCCCACGGGGAGCTGTTTTTT
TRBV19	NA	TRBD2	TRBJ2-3	CASRPQTSGFTDTQYF	TGTGCCAGTAGGCCCCAGACTAGCGGTTTCACAGATACGCAGTATTTT
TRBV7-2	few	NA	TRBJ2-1	CASSLATHNEQFF	TGTGCCAGCAGCTTAGCAACCCACAATGAGCAGTTCTTC
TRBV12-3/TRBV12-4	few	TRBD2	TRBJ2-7	CASRTSGGPDEQYF	TGTGCCAGCAGAACTAGCGGGGGCCCCGACGAGCAGTACTTC
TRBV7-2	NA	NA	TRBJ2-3	CASSSRLPTDTQYF	TGTGCCAGCAGCTCCAGATTGCCCACAGATACGCAGTATTTT
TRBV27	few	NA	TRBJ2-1	CASSPRGDSIYNEQFF	TGTGCCAGCAGTCCCCGTGGGGATAGCATCTACAATGAGCAGTTCTTC
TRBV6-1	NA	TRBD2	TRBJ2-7	CASSEYGGGDYEQYF	TGTGCCAGCAGTGAATACGGCGGGGGGGACTACGAGCAGTACTTC
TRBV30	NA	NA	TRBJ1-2	CTVRERVNYGYTF	TGCACCGTGCGGGAGAGGGTTAACTATGGCTACACCTTC
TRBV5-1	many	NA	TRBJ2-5	CASSLPGAQETQYF	TGCGCCAGCAGCTTACCCGGGGCCCAAGAGACCCAGTACTTC
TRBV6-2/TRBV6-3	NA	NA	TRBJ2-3	CASSYVSDYSTDTQYF	TGTGCCAGCAGTTACGTGTCGGATTATAGCACAGATACGCAGTATTTT
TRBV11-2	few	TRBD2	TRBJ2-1	CASSMVAGSSYNEQFF	TGTGCCAGCAGCATGGTAGCGGGGAGCTCCTACAATGAGCAGTTCTTC
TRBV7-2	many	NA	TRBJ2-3	CASSPKDTQYF	TGTGCCAGCAGCCCAAAAGATACGCAGTATTTT
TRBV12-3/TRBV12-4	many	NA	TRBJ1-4	CASSLSGREKLFF	TGTGCCAGCAGTCTCTCAGGCCGAGAAAAACTGTTTTTT
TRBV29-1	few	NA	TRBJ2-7	CSVAAQPLYEQYF	TGCAGCGTTGCTGCACAACCCCTCTACGAGCAGTACTTC
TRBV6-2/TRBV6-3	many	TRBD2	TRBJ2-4	CASSPGLAGGNIQYF	TGTGCCAGCAGCCCCGGACTAGCGGGTGGGAACATTCAGTACTTC
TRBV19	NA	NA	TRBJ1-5	CASTTGALSNQPQHF	TGTGCCAGTACGACAGGTGCACTTAGCAATCAGCCCCAGCATTTT
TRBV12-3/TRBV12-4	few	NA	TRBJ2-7	CASSLSSTVYEQYF	TGTGCCAGCAGTTTATCATCCACTGTGTACGAGCAGTACTTC
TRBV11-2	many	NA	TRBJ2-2	CASSYRLHRPDSDTGELFF	TGTGCCAGCAGCTACCGATTACACAGACCCGATTCAGACACCGGGGAGCTGTTTTTT
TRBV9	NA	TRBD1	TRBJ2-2	CASSALQGAPGTGELFF	TGTGCCAGCAGCGCGCTACAGGGGGCGCCGGGCACCGGGGAGCTGTTTTTT
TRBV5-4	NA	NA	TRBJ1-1	CASSPARGPATEAFF	TGTGCCAGCAGCCCGGCACGGGGCCCGGCCACTGAAGCTTTCTTT
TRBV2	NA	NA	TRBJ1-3	CASGGAEGNTIYF	TGTGCCAGCGGAGGGGCGGAAGGAAACACCATATATTTT
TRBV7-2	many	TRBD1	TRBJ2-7	CASSLGQGLTYEQYF	TGTGCCAGCAGCTTAGGACAGGGGCTCACCTACGAGCAGTACTTC